A selection of T cell receptor beta chains follows, all from one sample in a study of tumor and adjacent non-tumor tissue in lung cancer. TCRdb reanalysed the multiplex PCR reads using MiXCR and keeps one entry per CDR3 protein. The table includes roughly 220,000 distinct CDR3 sequences, 70% to 75% detected once. The sequencing sample was made of lung tumor tissue. Receptor source: a man in his sixties with non-small cell lung cancer. Each CDR3 is given with its conserved first and last residue. Fields, in order: D gene, CDR3 length, J gene, clone size, V gene, CDR3 protein, CDR3 DNA. The D gene is left open where the match is weak. A clone size is listed for some rows: how often the clone was seen (once, few, many), or a class if it is expanded.

d_call: NA; cdr3_length: 14; j_call: TRBJ2-7; clone_size: few; v_call: TRBV29-1; cdr3_aa: CSVVVQKGLYEQYF; cdr3_nt: TGCAGCGTTGTAGTGCAGAAGGGACTCTACGAGCAGTACTTC
d_call: TRBD2; cdr3_length: 15; j_call: TRBJ2-1; clone_size: NA; v_call: TRBV20-1; cdr3_aa: CSARNSQGGIFEQFF; cdr3_nt: TGCAGTGCCAGAAATAGTCAGGGAGGGATCTTTGAGCAGTTCTTC
d_call: TRBD2; cdr3_length: 15; j_call: TRBJ2-1; clone_size: NA; v_call: TRBV29-1; cdr3_aa: CSGTMREGGPGEQFF; cdr3_nt: TGCAGCGGGACGATGCGAGAGGGAGGGCCCGGTGAGCAGTTCTTC
d_call: NA; cdr3_length: 13; j_call: TRBJ1-1; clone_size: NA; v_call: TRBV20-1; cdr3_aa: CSVRSRQSIETFF; cdr3_nt: TGCAGTGTTAGATCACGTCAGAGCATTGAAACTTTCTTT
d_call: NA; cdr3_length: 13; j_call: TRBJ1-1; clone_size: NA; v_call: TRBV29-1; cdr3_aa: CSVFSPENTEAFF; cdr3_nt: TGCAGCGTTTTCTCTCCCGAGAATACTGAAGCTTTCTTT
d_call: TRBD1; cdr3_length: 17; j_call: TRBJ1-5; clone_size: many; v_call: TRBV12-3/TRBV12-4; cdr3_aa: CASSSRRDSSFNQPQHF; cdr3_nt: TGTGCCAGCAGTTCGCGCCGGGACAGTAGCTTTAATCAGCCCCAGCATTTT
d_call: NA; cdr3_length: 13; j_call: TRBJ1-1; clone_size: NA; v_call: TRBV11-3; cdr3_aa: CASSHATNTEAFF; cdr3_nt: TGTGCCAGCAGTCATGCTACGAACACTGAAGCTTTCTTT
d_call: NA; cdr3_length: 13; j_call: TRBJ2-1; clone_size: NA; v_call: TRBV20-1; cdr3_aa: CNARETGQDEQFF; cdr3_nt: TGCAATGCTAGAGAGACGGGTCAGGATGAGCAGTTCTTC
d_call: NA; cdr3_length: 14; j_call: TRBJ2-1; clone_size: many; v_call: TRBV29-1; cdr3_aa: CSVALGAAYNEQFF; cdr3_nt: TGCAGCGTTGCACTGGGGGCGGCCTACAATGAGCAGTTCTTC
d_call: TRBD1; cdr3_length: 12; j_call: TRBJ1-1; clone_size: few; v_call: TRBV20-1; cdr3_aa: CSAWDRQSRAFF; cdr3_nt: TGCAGTGCTTGGGACAGGCAGAGTCGAGCTTTCTTT
d_call: NA; cdr3_length: 14; j_call: TRBJ1-1; clone_size: once; v_call: TRBV6-6; cdr3_aa: CASSYFKSFTEAFF; cdr3_nt: TGTGCCAGCAGTTACTTCAAGAGTTTCACTGAAGCTTTCTTT
d_call: NA; cdr3_length: 13; j_call: TRBJ1-1; clone_size: NA; v_call: TRBV10-2; cdr3_aa: CASSGAENTEAFF; cdr3_nt: TGCGCCAGCAGTGGGGCAGAGAACACTGAAGCTTTCTTT
d_call: TRBD1; cdr3_length: 15; j_call: TRBJ2-7; clone_size: once; v_call: TRBV11-2; cdr3_aa: CASRLVTGVTYEQYF; cdr3_nt: TGTGCCAGTAGATTAGTAACAGGGGTAACCTACGAGCAGTACTTC